The 8 T cell receptor beta chains presented below share a single source sample, sequenced in a study of STAT5B mutations in CD4+ large granular lymphocyte leukemia. Measured with immunoSEQ multiplex PCR; TCRdb has only the in-frame clones, and not every one. The repertoire holds about 30,000 clones, with more than 65% as singletons. The specimen was CD4+ T cells from blood buffy coats. The receptors originated from a human donor in good health.

The rearrangement links TRBV7-2 to TRBJ1-2; the D is unclear. Trimming shortened V by 1 base and J by 4 bases, and 10 bases separated the two germline ends. In germline, CDR1 is SGHTA, CDR2 FQGNSA. The CDR3 totals 14 residues. The CDR3 here is CASSLGGSLYGYTF. The CDR3 DNA sequence: TGTGCCAGCAGCTTAGGAGGCAGCCTCTATGGCTACACCTTC.

This clone appeared once. V is TRBV13 and J is TRBJ1-3; D gene ambiguous. The CDR3 sequence is 12 residues long. With 6 bases removed from V and 3 bases from J, the gap between germline ends came to 6 bases. CDR1 and CDR2 from the germline V gene are PRHDT and FYEKMQ (reference sequence). DNA of the CDR3: TGTGCCAGCAGATGGGGTGGAAACACCATATATTTT. Amino acid sequence: CASRWGGNTIYF.

The genes are TRBV28 and TRBJ1-2; D remains ambiguous. Germline V gives CDR1 MDHEN, CDR2 SYDVKM. Trimming left V 5 bases short and J 8 bases short, with 12 bases between. The CDR3 runs 12 residues. CDR3 sequence (DNA): TGTGCCAGCAGTACTTCCTCAGGCGGCTACACCTTC. Its protein is CASSTSSGGYTF.

This clone was counted only a few times. This rearrangement joins TRBV7-2 to TRBJ1-5; no reliable D call. V lost 10 bases and J 1 base, leaving 5 bases between the germline ends. The germline V gene encodes CDR1 SGHTA and CDR2 FQGNSA. The CDR3 has 11 residues. For the CDR3, the DNA is TGTGCCACAGCCAGCAATCAGCCCCAGCATTTT. Its protein is CATASNQPQHF.

The chain links TRBV5-1 to TRBJ2-1, with a weak D call TRBD2 (5 bases). CDR1 SGHRS and CDR2 YFSETQ come from the germline V gene. V lost 0 bases, J lost 10 bases, and 11 bases lay in between. The CDR3 is 13 amino acids. The CDR3 coding sequence is TGCGCCAGCAGCTTGGGGGAGCATCGGGAGCAGTTCTTC. It encodes CASSLGEHREQFF.

The V and J genes are TRBV7-9 and TRBJ1-1, with D unclear. The V end was cut by 0 bases, the J end by 1 base, with 6 bases between. The CDR3 consists of 14 residues. The germline CDR1 and CDR2 sequences are SEHNR and FQNEAQ (reference sequence). The CDR3 nucleotides are TGTGCCAGCAGCTTAGCCGGGAGGAACACTGAAGCTTTCTTT. Translated: CASSLAGRNTEAFF.

The V gene is TRBV4-2, the J gene TRBJ1-2; no clear D. Germline V gene data show CDR1 as LGHNA and CDR2 as YNFKEQ. The CDR3 is made up of 15 amino acids. Between the trimmed V and J ends, which lost 4 bases and 1 base, there was a span of 13 bases. The CDR3 nucleotides are TGTGCCAGCAGCCCCCCCGACGGACTTAACTATGGCTACACCTTC. It translates to CASSPPDGLNYGYTF.

The V call is TRBV18, the J call TRBJ2-7, with a tentative D call TRBD1 (5 bases). With 3 bases removed from V and 3 bases from J, the gap between germline ends came to 12 bases. This CDR3 region has 14 residues. Germline-derived CDR1 and CDR2 are KGHSH and LQKENI. DNA of the CDR3: TGTGCCAGCTCACCGGACCAGGGCGGCTACGAGCAGTACTTC. This sequence encodes CASSPDQGGYEQYF.